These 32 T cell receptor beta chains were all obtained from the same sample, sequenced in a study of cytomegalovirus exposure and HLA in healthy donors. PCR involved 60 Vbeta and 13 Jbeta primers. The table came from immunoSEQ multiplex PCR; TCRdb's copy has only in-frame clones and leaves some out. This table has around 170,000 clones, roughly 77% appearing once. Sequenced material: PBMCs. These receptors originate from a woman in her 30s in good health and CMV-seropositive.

CDR3 nucleotides: TGCGCCAGCGTATACGGGGGGGGTGGTTACAATGAGCAGTTCTTC. Its translation is CASVYGGGGYNEQFF. This rearrangement joins TRBV5-1 to TRBJ2-1; 8 nucleotides agree with TRBD2. The CDR3 sequence is 15 residues long. Trimming removed 7 bases from V and 4 bases from J; junction bases left unmatched: 10. The germline V gene has CDR1 SGHRS and CDR2 YFSETQ.

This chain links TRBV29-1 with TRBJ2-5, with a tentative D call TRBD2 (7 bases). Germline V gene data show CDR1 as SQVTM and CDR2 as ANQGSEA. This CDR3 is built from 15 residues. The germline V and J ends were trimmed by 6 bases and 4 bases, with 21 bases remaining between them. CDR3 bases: TGCAGCGTCTGGGGGCCCAAGGGGGGGTTAGAGACCCAGTACTTC. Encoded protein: CSVWGPKGGLETQYF.

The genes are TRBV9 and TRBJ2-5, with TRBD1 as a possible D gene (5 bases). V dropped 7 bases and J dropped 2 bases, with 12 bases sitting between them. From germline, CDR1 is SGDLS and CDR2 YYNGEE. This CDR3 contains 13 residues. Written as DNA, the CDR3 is TGTGCCAGCCTGAAGGGGTCACAAGAGACCCAGTACTTC. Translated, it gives CASLKGSQETQYF.

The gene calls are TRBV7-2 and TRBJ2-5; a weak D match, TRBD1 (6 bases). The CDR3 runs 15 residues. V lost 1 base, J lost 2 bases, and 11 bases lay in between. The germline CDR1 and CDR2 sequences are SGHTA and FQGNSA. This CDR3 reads CASSLGGTSQETQYF. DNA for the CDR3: TGTGCCAGCAGCTTAGGTGGGACATCTCAAGAGACCCAGTACTTC.

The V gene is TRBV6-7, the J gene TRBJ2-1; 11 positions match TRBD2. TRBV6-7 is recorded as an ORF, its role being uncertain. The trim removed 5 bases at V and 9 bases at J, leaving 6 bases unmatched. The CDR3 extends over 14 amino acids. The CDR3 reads CASSRGLAGTEQFF. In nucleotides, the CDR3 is TGTGCCAGCAGTCGAGGACTAGCGGGCACTGAGCAGTTCTTC.

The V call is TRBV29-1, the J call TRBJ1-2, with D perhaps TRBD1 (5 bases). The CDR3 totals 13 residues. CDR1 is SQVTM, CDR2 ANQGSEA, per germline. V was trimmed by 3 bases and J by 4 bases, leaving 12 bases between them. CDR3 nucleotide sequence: TGCAGCGTTGATCGGTCAGGGATCTATGGCTACACCTTC. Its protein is CSVDRSGIYGYTF.

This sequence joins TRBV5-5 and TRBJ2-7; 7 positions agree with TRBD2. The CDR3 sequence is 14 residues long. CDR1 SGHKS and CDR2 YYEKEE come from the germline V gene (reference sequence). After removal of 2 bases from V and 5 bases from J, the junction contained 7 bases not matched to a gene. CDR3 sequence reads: CASSFRTRGHEQYF. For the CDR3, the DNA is TGTGCCAGCAGCTTCCGGACTAGAGGCCACGAGCAGTACTTC.

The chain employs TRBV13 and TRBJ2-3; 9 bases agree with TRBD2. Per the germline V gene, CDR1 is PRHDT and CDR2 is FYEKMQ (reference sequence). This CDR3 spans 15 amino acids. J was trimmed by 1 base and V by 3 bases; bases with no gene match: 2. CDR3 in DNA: TGTGCCAGCAGCTTCCGGACTAGCGGCACAGATACGCAGTATTTT. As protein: CASSFRTSGTDTQYF.

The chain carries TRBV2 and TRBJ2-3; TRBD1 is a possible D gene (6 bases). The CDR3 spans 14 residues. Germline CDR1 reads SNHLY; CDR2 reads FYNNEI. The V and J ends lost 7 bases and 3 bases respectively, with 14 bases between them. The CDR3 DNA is TGTGCCAGCATTTGGGGGCGGTGGACAGATACGCAGTATTTT. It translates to CASIWGRWTDTQYF.

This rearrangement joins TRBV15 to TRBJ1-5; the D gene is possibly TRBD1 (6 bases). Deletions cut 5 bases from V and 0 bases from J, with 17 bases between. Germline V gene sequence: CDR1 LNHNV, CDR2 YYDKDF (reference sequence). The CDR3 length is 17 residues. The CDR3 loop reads CATSPSAGDYSNQPQHF. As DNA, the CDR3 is TGTGCCACCAGCCCAAGCGCAGGGGATTATAGCAATCAGCCCCAGCATTTT.

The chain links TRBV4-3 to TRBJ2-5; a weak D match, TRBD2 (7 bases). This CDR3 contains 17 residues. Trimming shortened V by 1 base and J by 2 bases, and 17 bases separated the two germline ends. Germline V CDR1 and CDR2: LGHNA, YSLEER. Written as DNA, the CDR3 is TGCGCCAGCAGCCAAGGGGAAGGGGGAGGGAGGCAAGAGACCCAGTACTTC. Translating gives CASSQGEGGGRQETQYF.

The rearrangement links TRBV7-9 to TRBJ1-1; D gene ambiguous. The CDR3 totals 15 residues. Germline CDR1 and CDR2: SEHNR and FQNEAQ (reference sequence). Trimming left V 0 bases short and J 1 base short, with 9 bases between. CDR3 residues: CASSLAEGWNTEAFF. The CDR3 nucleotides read TGTGCCAGCAGCTTAGCGGAGGGTTGGAACACTGAAGCTTTCTTT.

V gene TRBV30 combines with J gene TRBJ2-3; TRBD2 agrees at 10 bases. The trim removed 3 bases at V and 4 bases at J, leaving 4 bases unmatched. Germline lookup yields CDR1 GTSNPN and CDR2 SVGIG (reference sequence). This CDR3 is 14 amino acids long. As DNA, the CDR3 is TGTGCCTGGAGGACGGGACTAGCGCCAGATACGCAGTATTTT. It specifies CAWRTGLAPDTQYF.

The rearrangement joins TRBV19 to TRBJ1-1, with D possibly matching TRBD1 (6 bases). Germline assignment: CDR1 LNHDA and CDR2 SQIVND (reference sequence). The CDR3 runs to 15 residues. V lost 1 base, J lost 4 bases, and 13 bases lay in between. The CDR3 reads CASSIAGGRGTEAFF. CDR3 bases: TGTGCCAGTAGTATAGCTGGGGGCAGGGGCACTGAAGCTTTCTTT.

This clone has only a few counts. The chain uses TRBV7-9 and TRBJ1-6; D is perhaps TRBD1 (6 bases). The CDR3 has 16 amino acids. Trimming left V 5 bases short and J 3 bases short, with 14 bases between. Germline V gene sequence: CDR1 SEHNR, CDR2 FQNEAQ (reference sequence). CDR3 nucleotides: TGTGCCAGCAGCCGCGATCCGACAGGCTATAATTCACCCCTCCACTTT. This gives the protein CASSRDPTGYNSPLHF.

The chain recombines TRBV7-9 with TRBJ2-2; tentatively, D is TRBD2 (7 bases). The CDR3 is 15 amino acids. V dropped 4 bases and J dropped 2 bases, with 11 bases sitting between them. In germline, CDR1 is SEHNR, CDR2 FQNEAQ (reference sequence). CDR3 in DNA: TGTGCCAGCAGCTCCCGGGGGGCCAACACCGGGGAGCTGTTTTTT. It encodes CASSSRGANTGELFF.

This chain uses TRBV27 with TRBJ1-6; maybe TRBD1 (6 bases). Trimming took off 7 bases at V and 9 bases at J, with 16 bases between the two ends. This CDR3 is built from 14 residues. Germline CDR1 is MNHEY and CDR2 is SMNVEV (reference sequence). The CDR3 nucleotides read TGTGCCAGCATCCCAACAGGGACAAGTTCACCCCTCCACTTT. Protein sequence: CASIPTGTSSPLHF.

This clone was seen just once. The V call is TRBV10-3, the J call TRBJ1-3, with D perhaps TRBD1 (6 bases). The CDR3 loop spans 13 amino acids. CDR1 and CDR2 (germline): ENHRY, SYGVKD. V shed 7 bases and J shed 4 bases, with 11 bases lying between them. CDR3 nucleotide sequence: TGTGCCATCAAATCAGGGGAAGGAAACACCATATATTTT. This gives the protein CAIKSGEGNTIYF.

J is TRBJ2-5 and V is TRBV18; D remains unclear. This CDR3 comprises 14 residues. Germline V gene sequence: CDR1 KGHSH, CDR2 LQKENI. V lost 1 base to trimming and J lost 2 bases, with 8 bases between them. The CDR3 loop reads CASSPRDGQETQYF. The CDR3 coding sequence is TGTGCCAGCTCACCACGTGACGGGCAAGAGACCCAGTACTTC.

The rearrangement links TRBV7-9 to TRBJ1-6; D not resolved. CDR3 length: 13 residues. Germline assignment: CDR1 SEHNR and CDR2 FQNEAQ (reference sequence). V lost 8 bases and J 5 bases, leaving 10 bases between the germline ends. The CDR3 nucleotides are TGTGCCAGCGGCAGCGAAAATAATTCACCCCTCCACTTT. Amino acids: CASGSENNSPLHF. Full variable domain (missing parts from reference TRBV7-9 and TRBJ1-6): DTGVSQNPRHKITKRGQNVTFRCDPISEHNRLYWYRQTLGQGPEFLTYFQNEAQLEKSRLLSDRFSAERPKGSFSTLEIQRTEQGDSAMYLCASGSENNSPLHFGNGTRLTVT.

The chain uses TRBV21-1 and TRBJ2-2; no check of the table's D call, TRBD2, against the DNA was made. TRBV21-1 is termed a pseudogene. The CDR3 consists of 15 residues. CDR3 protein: CASSKQRGNTGELFF. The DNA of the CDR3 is TGTGCCAGCAGCAAACAGCGGGGAAACACCGGGGAGCTGTTTTTT.

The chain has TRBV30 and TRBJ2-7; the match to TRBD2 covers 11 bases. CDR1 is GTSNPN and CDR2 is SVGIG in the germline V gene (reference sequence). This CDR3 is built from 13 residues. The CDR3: CAVSGGALDEQYF. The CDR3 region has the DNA TGTGCTGTTAGCGGGGGGGCGCTGGACGAGCAGTACTTC.

CDR3 nucleotides: TGCGCCAGCAGCACGTCGGTGGCAGATACGCAGTATTTT. Translating gives CASSTSVADTQYF. This chain connects TRBV5-1 to TRBJ2-3; no clear D gene. There are 13 residues in the CDR3. Trimming took 4 bases from V and 4 from J, leaving 10 bases between them. Germline V lookup: CDR1 SGHRS, CDR2 YFSETQ. The full variable domain, with the rest looked up from reference TRBV5-1 and TRBJ2-3, is KAGVTQTPRYLIKTRGQQVTLSCSPISGHRSVSWYQQTPGQGLQFLFEYFSETQRNKGNFPGRFSGRQFSNSRSEMNVSTLELGDSALYLCASSTSVADTQYFGPGTRLTVL.

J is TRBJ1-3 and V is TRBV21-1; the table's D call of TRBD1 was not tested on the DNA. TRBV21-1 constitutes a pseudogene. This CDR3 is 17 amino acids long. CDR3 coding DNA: TGTGCCAGCAGTACAGGGACACCAAACCTATCTGGAAACACCATATATTTT. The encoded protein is CASSTGTPNLSGNTIYF.

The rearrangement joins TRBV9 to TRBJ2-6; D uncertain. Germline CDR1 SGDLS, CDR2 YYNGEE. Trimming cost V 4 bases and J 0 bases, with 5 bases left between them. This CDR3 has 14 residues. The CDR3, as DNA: TGTGCCAGCAGCCTGTTCTCTGGGGCCAACGTCCTGACTTTC. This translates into CASSLFSGANVLTF.

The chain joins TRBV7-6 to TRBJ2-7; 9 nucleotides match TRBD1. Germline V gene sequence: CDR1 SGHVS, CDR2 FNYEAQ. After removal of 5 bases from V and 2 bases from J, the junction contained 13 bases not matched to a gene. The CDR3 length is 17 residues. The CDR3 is CASSHIRTGVLPYEQYF. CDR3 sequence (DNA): TGTGCCAGCAGCCATATACGGACAGGGGTCTTGCCCTACGAGCAGTACTTC.

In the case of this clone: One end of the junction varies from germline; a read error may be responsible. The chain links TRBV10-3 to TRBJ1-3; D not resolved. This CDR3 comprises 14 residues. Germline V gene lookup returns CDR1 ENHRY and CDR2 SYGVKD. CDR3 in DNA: TGTGCCATCACTGAGGAATCGCGAGGAAACACCATATATTTT. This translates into CAITEESRGNTIYF.

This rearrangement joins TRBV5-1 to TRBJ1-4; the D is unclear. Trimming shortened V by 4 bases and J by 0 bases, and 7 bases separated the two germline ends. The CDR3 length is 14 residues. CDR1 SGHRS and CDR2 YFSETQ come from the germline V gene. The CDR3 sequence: CASSQISTNEKLFF. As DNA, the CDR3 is TGCGCCAGCAGCCAGATCTCAACTAATGAAAAACTGTTTTTT.

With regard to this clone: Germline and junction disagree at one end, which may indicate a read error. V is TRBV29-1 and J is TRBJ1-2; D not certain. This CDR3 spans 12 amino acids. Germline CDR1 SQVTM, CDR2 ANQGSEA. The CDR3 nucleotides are TGCAGCGTAGAAGGCAGGTTCTATGGCTACACCTTC. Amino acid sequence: CSVEGRFYGYTF.

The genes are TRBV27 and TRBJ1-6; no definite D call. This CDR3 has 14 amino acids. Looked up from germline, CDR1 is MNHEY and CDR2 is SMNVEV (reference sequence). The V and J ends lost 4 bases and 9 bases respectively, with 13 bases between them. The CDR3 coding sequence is TGTGCCAGCAGTTACCCGGGGAAGGGTTCACCCCTCCACTTT. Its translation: CASSYPGKGSPLHF.

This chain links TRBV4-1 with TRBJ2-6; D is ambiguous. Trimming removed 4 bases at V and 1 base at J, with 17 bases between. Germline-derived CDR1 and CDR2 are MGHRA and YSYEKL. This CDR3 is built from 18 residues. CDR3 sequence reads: CASSRYEPGRSGANVLTF. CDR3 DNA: TGCGCCAGCAGCCGATATGAGCCGGGTCGGTCTGGGGCCAACGTCCTGACTTTC.

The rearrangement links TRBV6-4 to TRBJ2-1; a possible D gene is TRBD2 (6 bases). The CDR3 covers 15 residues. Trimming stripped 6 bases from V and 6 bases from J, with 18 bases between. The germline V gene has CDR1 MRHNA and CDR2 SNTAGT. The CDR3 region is CASSAGRGWFNEQFF. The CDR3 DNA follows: TGTGCCAGCAGCGCCGGGCGGGGCTGGTTCAATGAGCAGTTCTTC.